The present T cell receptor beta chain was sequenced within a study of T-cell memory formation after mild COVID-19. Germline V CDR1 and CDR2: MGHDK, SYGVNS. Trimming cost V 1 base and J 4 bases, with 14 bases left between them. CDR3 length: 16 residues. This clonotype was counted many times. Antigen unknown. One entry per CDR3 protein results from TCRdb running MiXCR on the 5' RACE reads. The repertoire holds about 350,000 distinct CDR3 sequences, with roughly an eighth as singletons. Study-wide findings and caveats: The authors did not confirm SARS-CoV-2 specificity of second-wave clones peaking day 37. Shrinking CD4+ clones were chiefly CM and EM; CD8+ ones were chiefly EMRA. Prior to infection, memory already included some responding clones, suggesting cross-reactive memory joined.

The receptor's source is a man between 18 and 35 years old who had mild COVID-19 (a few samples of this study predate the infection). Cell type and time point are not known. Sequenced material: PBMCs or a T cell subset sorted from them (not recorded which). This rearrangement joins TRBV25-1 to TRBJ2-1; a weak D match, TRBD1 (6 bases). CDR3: CASSEWAAQGYNEQFF. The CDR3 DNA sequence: TGTGCCAGCAGTGAATGGGCCGCACAGGGTTACAATGAGCAGTTCTTC.